These 4 T cell receptor beta chains were sequenced from one sample in a study of beta chain features in type 1 diabetes. Expressed TCRB transcripts were sequenced because the entire RNA isolate underwent reverse transcription. Only in-frame clones appear in the TCRdb table, and some are missing; sequencing was by immunoSEQ multiplex PCR. The data hold around 250,000 clones, with roughly 70% observed a single time. The specimen was naive CD4+ T cells from blood. The receptor source for this set is a man aged 30 to 45 in good health.

This clone was counted between two and nine times. The V and J genes are TRBV30 and TRBJ2-1; D is undetermined. Trimming took 2 bases from V and 8 from J, leaving 13 bases between them. There are 13 residues in the CDR3. The germline V gene encodes CDR1 GTSNPN and CDR2 SVGIG (reference sequence). CDR3 residues: CAWSRGPRDEQFF. CDR3 DNA sequence: TGTGCCTGGAGTAGAGGACCACGCGATGAGCAGTTCTTC.

This clone was found a few times. Within the sample, other DNA sequences also encode this same CDR3. CDR3 sequence: CSVEGRMNTEAFF. In DNA form, the CDR3 reads TGCAGCGTTGAAGGTCGAATGAACACTGAAGCTTTCTTT. This chain uses TRBV29-1 with TRBJ1-1; D is unclear. CDR1 is SQVTM and CDR2 is ANQGSEA in the germline V gene. V was shortened by 1 base and J by 0 bases, with 6 bases between the two germline ends. This CDR3 has 13 residues.

V gene TRBV4-1 combines with J gene TRBJ2-5; no clear D gene. Trimming took 1 base from V and 1 from J, leaving 4 bases between them. Germline V gene sequence: CDR1 MGHRA, CDR2 YSYEKL. This CDR3 comprises 13 residues. The CDR3 DNA sequence: TGCGCCAGCAGCCAAGTTTCCCAAGAGACCCAGTACTTC. Protein: CASSQVSQETQYF.

This chain connects TRBV6-5 to TRBJ2-3, with D perhaps given as TRBD1 or TRBD2 (5 bases each). The CDR3 sequence is 13 residues long. Germline V gene sequence: CDR1 MNHEY, CDR2 SVGAGI. With 6 bases removed from V and 5 bases from J, the gap between germline ends came to 12 bases. The CDR3 loop is CASSPGRKDTQYF. The CDR3 DNA reads TGTGCCAGCAGCCCGGGACGAAAAGATACGCAGTATTTT.